Following are 4 T cell receptor beta chains from one sample sequenced in a study of blood T cell repertoires in COVID-19. Method: immunoSEQ multiplex PCR; TCRdb's copy keeps in-frame clones and lacks some. The sample records approximately 150,000 clones, around four fifths being singletons. The specimen sequenced was peripheral blood. The source of these receptors is a human donor in a cohort sampled during active COVID-19.

This chain links TRBV15 with TRBJ2-2, with TRBD1 as a possible D gene (7 bases). Trimming took off 5 bases at V and 2 bases at J, with 15 bases between the two ends. CDR1 and CDR2 (germline): LNHNV, YYDKDF (reference sequence). This CDR3 spans 16 amino acids. CDR3 sequence reads: CATSPTTGTNTGELFF. The CDR3 DNA reads TGTGCCACCAGCCCCACGACAGGGACTAACACCGGGGAGCTGTTTTTT.

The rearrangement links TRBV19 to TRBJ1-4; D remains ambiguous. V lost 3 bases, J lost 8 bases, and 16 bases lay in between. The length of the CDR3 is 15 residues. The germline CDR1 and CDR2 sequences are LNHDA and SQIVND (reference sequence). CDR3 nucleotide sequence: TGTGCCAGTAGTATCCCAGGCCGTGCCCCCGAAAAACTGTTTTTT. Translation: CASSIPGRAPEKLFF.

CDR3 DNA sequence: TGTGCCAGCAGTAGGACTTTTTACTATGGCTACACCTTC. Amino acid sequence: CASSRTFYYGYTF. The V and J genes are TRBV12-3 or TRBV12-4 and TRBJ1-2, with no clear D. This CDR3 region has 13 residues. The ends were cut back, 5 bases at V and 3 bases at J, with 10 bases in the middle.

The chain links TRBV27 to TRBJ2-1; 7 nucleotides line up with TRBD2. From germline, CDR1 is MNHEY and CDR2 SMNVEV (reference sequence). The CDR3 has 15 amino acids. Trimming at V came to 6 bases and at J to 10 bases, leaving 15 bases not matched to a gene. The CDR3 loop is CASRKTWDYIWEQFF. As DNA, the CDR3 is TGTGCCAGCAGAAAGACCTGGGACTACATCTGGGAGCAGTTCTTC.